The 26 T cell receptor beta chains listed next were all sequenced from one sample in a study of T cell changes during pregnancy in multiple sclerosis. The assay was immunoSEQ multiplex PCR, and TCRdb's table has in-frame clones only and misses some. The data show almost 95,000 clones, about 92% seen once. The material sequenced was peripheral blood, taken in the first trimester of pregnancy. The receptors come from a female donor with multiple sclerosis, enrolled in a pregnancy study.

The gene calls are TRBV13 and TRBJ1-1; D uncertain. Trimming removed 1 base at V and 0 bases at J, with 9 bases between. This CDR3 comprises 15 residues. Germline CDR1 reads PRHDT; CDR2 reads FYEKMQ (reference sequence). In DNA form, the CDR3 reads TGTGCCAGCAGCTTAGCGCGGCGGCTGAACACTGAAGCTTTCTTT. Translating gives CASSLARRLNTEAFF.

This chain connects TRBV27 to TRBJ1-5; tentatively, D is TRBD1 (6 bases). This CDR3 has 14 amino acids. Looked up from germline, CDR1 is MNHEY and CDR2 is SMNVEV (reference sequence). V gave up 3 bases and J gave up 3 bases, with 9 bases separating them. CDR3 sequence reads: CASSLTGTNQPQHF. CDR3 DNA sequence: TGTGCCAGCAGTTTGACAGGCACCAATCAGCCCCAGCATTTT.

This chain links TRBV29-1 with TRBJ2-5; D is ambiguous. The CDR3 extends over 11 amino acids. CDR1 SQVTM and CDR2 ANQGSEA come from the germline V gene. V lost 2 bases and J 5 bases, leaving 6 bases between the germline ends. Here the CDR3 reads CSVESRETQYF. CDR3 nucleotides: TGCAGCGTTGAATCGAGGGAGACCCAGTACTTC.

A few counts support this clone. The V gene is TRBV18, the J gene TRBJ2-7, with a tentative D call TRBD1 (5 bases). The CDR3 is 14 residues long. The V gene's germline CDR1 is KGHSH and CDR2 LQKENI. Deletions cut 3 bases from V and 2 bases from J, with 11 bases between. The DNA of the CDR3 is TGTGCCAGCTCACCCGTGAAGGGGCCCTACGAGCAGTACTTC. As protein: CASSPVKGPYEQYF.

The chain has TRBV4-3 and TRBJ2-6, with D unresolved. There are 13 residues in the CDR3. V was shortened by 4 bases and J by 3 bases, with 4 bases between the two germline ends. The germline CDR1 and CDR2 sequences are LGHNA and YSLEER. In DNA, the CDR3 is TGCGCCAGCAGCCTTCTTGGGGCCAACGTCCTGACTTTC. It translates to CASSLLGANVLTF.

This chain joins TRBV4-1 and TRBJ2-1; 8 bases line up with TRBD2. This CDR3 spans 13 amino acids. Unmatched junction bases numbered 1, after V lost 1 base and J lost 8 bases. Germline values: CDR1 MGHRA, CDR2 YSYEKL. This chain's CDR3 is CASSQGTSYEQFF. In nucleotides, the CDR3 is TGCGCCAGCAGCCAAGGGACTAGCTATGAGCAGTTCTTC.

V gene TRBV9 combines with J gene TRBJ2-1, with TRBD2 matching over 9 bases. The CDR3 has 15 amino acids. The V gene end was trimmed by 3 bases and the J gene end by 8 bases; junction bases not matched to a gene: 9. Germline CDR1 SGDLS, CDR2 YYNGEE. CDR3 sequence (DNA): TGTGCCAGCAGCGCAGGGGGTAGGACTAGCGATGAGCAGTTCTTC. Its protein is CASSAGGRTSDEQFF.

This clone was picked up a small number of times. The gene calls are TRBV20-1 and TRBJ1-2; weak D call: TRBD1 (5 bases). The CDR3 totals 11 residues. The germline V gene encodes CDR1 DFQATT and CDR2 SNEGSKA (reference sequence). Trimming cost V 7 bases and J 5 bases, with 11 bases left between them. This CDR3 is CSVVDSYGYTF. As DNA, the CDR3 is TGCAGTGTTGTCGACAGTTATGGCTACACCTTC.

The J gene is TRBJ2-7, the V gene TRBV30, with D possibly TRBD1 on 5 matching bases. CDR3 length equals 12 residues. CDR1 is GTSNPN, CDR2 SVGIG, per germline (reference sequence). V was clipped by 3 bases and J by 12 bases, with 18 bases between them. CDR3 amino acids: CAWSPNQGRAYF. CDR3 DNA sequence: TGTGCCTGGAGCCCAAACCAGGGAAGGGCGTACTTC.

Regarding this clone: One junction end disagrees with the germline gene, perhaps due to a read error. V gene TRBV27 combines with J gene TRBJ1-5; TRBD1 might be the D (5 bases). Germline assignment: CDR1 MNHEY and CDR2 SMNVEV (reference sequence). The length of the CDR3 is 12 residues. CDR3 sequence reads: CASGFGGKPQHF. As DNA, the CDR3 is TGTGCCAGCGGTTTTGGGGGGAAGCCCCAGCATTTT.

The chain joins TRBV19 to TRBJ2-2; TRBD1 agrees at 7 bases. After removal of 8 bases from V and 6 bases from J, the junction contained 3 bases not matched to a gene. Germline CDR1 is LNHDA and CDR2 is SQIVND (reference sequence). The CDR3 spans 12 residues. CDR3: CASSTGAGELFF. Here the CDR3 DNA reads TGTGCCAGTTCTACAGGGGCCGGGGAGCTGTTTTTT.

The V call is TRBV7-9, the J call TRBJ1-1; 8 positions match TRBD1. Losses at the gene ends were 4 bases for V and 0 bases for J; bases not matched to a gene: 4. There are 15 residues in the CDR3. The germline gives CDR1 SEHNR, CDR2 FQNEAQ (reference sequence). Here the CDR3 reads CASSSRTGLNTEAFF. CDR3 DNA: TGTGCCAGCAGCTCACGGACAGGGCTGAACACTGAAGCTTTCTTT.

The chain is built from TRBV6-1 and TRBJ2-7; TRBD1 matches at 9 bases. Unmatched junction bases numbered 9, after V lost 4 bases and J lost 5 bases. The CDR3 has 15 residues. Germline lookup yields CDR1 MNHNS and CDR2 SASEGT. The CDR3 protein is CASSAPQGAVDEQYF. The DNA of the CDR3 is TGTGCCAGCAGTGCACCACAGGGGGCAGTGGACGAGCAGTACTTC.

The CDR3 sequence is CASTQRGGREGYTF. The CDR3 DNA sequence: TGTGCCAGCACCCAACGTGGGGGGCGGGAGGGCTACACCTTC. The chain employs TRBV6-6 and TRBJ1-2; D possibly corresponds to TRBD1 (6 bases). The CDR3 is 14 amino acids. Trimming pared 7 bases from V and 8 bases from J, leaving 20 bases between. CDR1 and CDR2 (germline): MNHNY, SVGAGI (reference sequence).

The chain combines TRBV11-3 with TRBJ2-3; 8 bases match TRBD2. V gave up 4 bases and J gave up 0 bases; unmatched junction bases: 3. From germline, CDR1 is SGHNT and CDR2 YENEEA. CDR3 length equals 15 residues. The CDR3 loop reads CASSSGLASTDTQYF. In DNA, the CDR3 is TGTGCCAGCAGCTCTGGACTAGCTAGCACAGATACGCAGTATTTT.

This clone was detected once. The rearrangement links TRBV9 to TRBJ2-3, with D possibly matching TRBD2 (6 bases). Germline CDR1 reads SGDLS; CDR2 reads YYNGEE. The CDR3 is 20 residues long. V lost 4 bases to trimming and J lost 3 bases, with 30 bases between them. The CDR3 DNA follows: TGTGCCAGCAGCCCTAGAGGGTTAGCGGCCGGTGAGAAGTGGACAGATACGCAGTATTTT. It translates to CASSPRGLAAGEKWTDTQYF.

The chain has TRBV28 and TRBJ2-7; 12 bases are shared with TRBD1. J gave up 5 bases and V 5 bases, and 7 bases lay outside the gene matches. This CDR3 comprises 15 residues. CDR1 and CDR2 (germline): MDHEN, SYDVKM. The CDR3 DNA is TGTGCCAGCAGTCTGGGACAGGGGGCGAGGAACGAGCAGTACTTC. Encoded protein: CASSLGQGARNEQYF.

The chain uses TRBV4-1 and TRBJ1-2; TRBD1 matches at 9 bases. This CDR3 is built from 15 residues. J lost 1 base, V lost 4 bases, and 4 bases had no gene match. Germline values: CDR1 MGHRA, CDR2 YSYEKL. The DNA for the CDR3 is TGCGCCAGCAGCCCCGGGACAGGGAATAACTATGGCTACACCTTC. It codes for CASSPGTGNNYGYTF.

This sequence joins TRBV30 and TRBJ2-4; D is ambiguous. This CDR3 has 13 residues. Germline CDR1 GTSNPN, CDR2 SVGIG (reference sequence). V lost 2 bases to trimming and J lost 0 bases, with 5 bases between them. The CDR3 DNA reads TGTGCCTGGAGTCCCTTAGCCAAAAACATTCAGTACTTC. This sequence encodes CAWSPLAKNIQYF.

The chain carries TRBV15 and TRBJ1-5; D not certain. V shed 1 base and J shed 4 bases, with 5 bases lying between them. The CDR3 has 13 residues. The germline gives CDR1 LNHNV, CDR2 YYDKDF (reference sequence). CDR3 sequence reads: CATSRGANQPQHF. CDR3 nucleotides: TGTGCCACCAGCAGAGGGGCGAATCAGCCCCAGCATTTT.

V and J are TRBV28 and TRBJ1-2, with 8 positions matching TRBD1. The CDR3 is 15 residues long. Trimming cost V 5 bases and J 6 bases; bases outside gene matches: 11. Germline loops: CDR1 MDHEN, CDR2 SYDVKM. CDR3 nucleotide sequence: TGTGCCAGCAGTCCAAGGACAGGGAGCAGGAATGGCTACACCTTC. It encodes CASSPRTGSRNGYTF.

The V call is TRBV4-3, the J call TRBJ2-7; 8 nucleotides agree with TRBD2. The ends lost 3 bases at V and 2 bases at J; junction bases unmatched: 9. In germline, CDR1 is LGHNA, CDR2 YSLEER. CDR3 length: 16 residues. In nucleotides, the CDR3 is TGCGCCAGCAGCCATGTTAGCGGGACCTACCCCTACGAGCAGTACTTC. Amino acids: CASSHVSGTYPYEQYF.

The V call is TRBV5-4, the J call TRBJ1-2, with 10 bases matching TRBD1. Germline CDR1 SGHNT, CDR2 YYREEE (reference sequence). The CDR3 runs to 15 residues. Unmatched junction bases numbered 5, after V lost 3 bases and J lost 3 bases. The CDR3 nucleotides are TGTGCCAGCAGCTGGGGACAGGGGTATGACTATGGCTACACCTTC. It encodes CASSWGQGYDYGYTF.

The J gene is TRBJ2-1, the V gene TRBV7-2; 10 nucleotides agree with TRBD2. The CDR3 sequence is 15 residues long. The ends lost 6 bases at V and 2 bases at J; junction bases unmatched: 4. Germline CDR1 reads SGHTA; CDR2 reads FQGNSA. This chain's CDR3 is CASRLAGTPYNEQFF. The DNA of the CDR3 is TGTGCCAGCAGACTAGCGGGAACCCCCTACAATGAGCAGTTCTTC.

V usage is TRBV6-5 and J usage is TRBJ1-5, with D unclear. The CDR3 extends over 16 amino acids. Germline assignment: CDR1 MNHEY and CDR2 SVGAGI. V lost 4 bases to trimming and J lost 5 bases, with 18 bases between them. The CDR3, as DNA: TGTGCCAGCAGTTCCCAGGTGGCAATTACGGATCAGCCCCAGCATTTT. Protein: CASSSQVAITDQPQHF.

This clone was detected only once. The CDR3 DNA reads as TGTGCCAGCAGTGAAGATGGGACTAGCGGGAGGGGGTCCTACAATGAGCAGTTCTTC. This gives the protein CASSEDGTSGRGSYNEQFF. This chain joins TRBV6-1 and TRBJ2-1; 16 nucleotides agree with TRBD2. CDR3 length: 19 residues. In germline, CDR1 is MNHNS, CDR2 SASEGT. V lost 1 base, J lost 1 base, and 4 bases stayed unmatched.